These 29 T cell receptor beta chains were sequenced from one sample in a study of tumor-infiltrating lymphocytes in primary liver carcinoma. The source of the blood RNA was unsorted whole blood, and germline DNA was extracted as well. Reverse transcription of roughly 470 ng total RNA with a constant-region primer produced TCR beta cDNA. Three nested multiplex PCR rounds, a slightly modified ARM-PCR method, built the TCR beta libraries. Each of the first two PCR rounds ran approximately 9 cycles with TRBV1-TRBV30 forward and C-beta reverse primers. From the multiplex PCR reads, TCRdb called clonotypes with MiXCR, one entry per CDR3 protein. The sample has approximately 330,000 distinct CDR3 sequences; 65% are singletons. Source material: peripheral blood. These receptors were collected from a man in his forties with primary liver carcinoma and hepatitis B virus infection.

The chain is built from TRBV28 and TRBJ1-5; 12 bases match TRBD1. The CDR3 consists of 16 residues. Germline assignment: CDR1 MDHEN and CDR2 SYDVKM. J was trimmed by 7 bases and V by 6 bases; bases with no gene match: 10. The CDR3 protein is CASSPGTGGLGQPQHF. The CDR3 DNA reads TGTGCCAGCAGCCCCGGGACAGGGGGCTTGGGGCAGCCCCAGCATTTT.

This clonotype has a count of ten or more. The gene calls are TRBV11-2 and TRBJ1-1; 8 positions agree with TRBD1. This CDR3 region has 14 residues. Germline V lookup: CDR1 SGHAT, CDR2 FQNNGV. Trimming removed 1 base from V and 4 bases from J; junction bases left unmatched: 2. The CDR3 reads CASSLVQGATEAFF. The CDR3 coding sequence is TGTGCCAGCAGCTTAGTGCAGGGGGCCACTGAAGCTTTCTTT.

Of note for this clonotype: A read error may produce the germline difference seen at one junction end. This chain connects TRBV11-1 to TRBJ2-2; D is uncertain. The germline V gene encodes CDR1 SGHAT and CDR2 FQDESV (reference sequence). The CDR3 sequence is 13 residues long. CDR3 DNA sequence: TGTGCCAACAGCTTTGACCTGTGCGGGGAGCTGTTTTTT. This sequence encodes CANSFDLCGELFF.

The chain links TRBV11-2 to TRBJ2-3; 8 bases map to TRBD2. From germline, CDR1 is SGHAT and CDR2 FQNNGV. The CDR3 consists of 16 residues. With V trimmed by 3 bases and J by 5 bases, 10 bases remained unmatched. CDR3 amino acids: CASSLDSGVFGDTQYF. As DNA, the CDR3 is TGTGCCAGCAGCTTGGATAGCGGGGTCTTCGGAGATACGCAGTATTTT. The entire variable domain, with the rest obtained from reference TRBV11-2 and TRBJ2-3, is as follows: EAGVAQSPRYKIIEKRQSVAFWCNPISGHATLYWYQQILGQGPKLLIQFQNNGVVDDSQLPKDRFSAERLKGVDSTLKIQPAKLEDSAVYLCASSLDSGVFGDTQYFGPGTRLTVL.

This clonotype was detected once. The rearrangement joins TRBV12-3 or TRBV12-4 to TRBJ2-1; D remains ambiguous. This CDR3 comprises 12 residues. With 7 bases removed from V and 7 bases from J, the gap between germline ends came to 11 bases. The CDR3 DNA follows: TGTGCCAGCATGAGAGTGGGTAATGAGCAGTTCTTC. It encodes CASMRVGNEQFF.

As regards this clonotype: Possible read error: a much larger clone is one base away. The chain links TRBV5-4 to TRBJ2-1; the match to TRBD2 covers 8 bases. Germline-derived CDR1 and CDR2 are SGHNT and YYREEE (reference sequence). There are 15 residues in the CDR3. As DNA, the CDR3 is TGTGACAGCAGCCCGGGACTAGGGTCCTACAATGAGCAGTTCTTC. Its translation is CDSSPGLGSYNEQFF.

Worth noting for this clonotype: The CDR3 carries no conserved terminal phenylalanine or tryptophan, so it likely arises from a read error. The chain carries TRBV11-2 and TRBJ2-5, with 7 bases that match TRBD2. J lost 5 bases, V lost 5 bases, and 17 bases had no gene match. The germline V gene has CDR1 SGHAT and CDR2 FQNNGV. The CDR3 spans 17 residues. The CDR3 DNA reads as TGTGCCAGCAGCGGAAGTCACGGTGGGAGGGCCGGGGAGACCCAGTACCTC. Amino acids: CASSGSHGGRAGETQYL.

With respect to this clonotype: The junction shows a germline mismatch at one end, possibly a read error. The V call is TRBV6-6, the J call TRBJ1-4, with D possibly matching TRBD1 (5 bases). The CDR3 consists of 14 residues. CDR1 is MNHNY and CDR2 is SVGAGI in the germline V gene (reference sequence). CDR3 protein: CASRLTELNEQLFF. The CDR3 DNA reads as TGTGCCAGCAGACTGACAGAACTCAATGAACAACTGTTTTTT.

In this sample, this clonotype turned up once. The CDR3 carries no conserved terminal phenylalanine or tryptophan, so it likely arises from a read error. V gene TRBV12-5 combines with J gene TRBJ2-1; D perhaps matches TRBD2 (6 bases). This CDR3 contains 15 residues. Germline assignment: CDR1 LGHNT and CDR2 FRNRAP. Here the CDR3 reads CASGSPGGVVDEQFL. The CDR3 region has the DNA TGCGCTAGTGGTTCCCCCGGCGGGGTGGTCGATGAGCAGTTCTTA.

CDR3 sequence (DNA): TGTGCCAGCACCGATCGCGATGAGCAGTTCTTC. Protein: CASTDRDEQFF. This chain links TRBV28 with TRBJ2-1; D is unclear. The germline V gene encodes CDR1 MDHEN and CDR2 SYDVKM. The CDR3 spans 11 residues. The V gene lost 7 bases and the J gene lost 8 bases, with 9 bases spanning the gap. The complete variable domain, with remaining parts taken from reference TRBV28 and TRBJ2-1, reads DVKVTQSSRYLVKRTGEKVFLECVQDMDHENMFWYRQDPGLGLRLIYFSYDVKMKEKGDIPEGYSVSREKKERFSLILESASTNQTSMYLCASTDRDEQFFGPGTRLTVL.

The chain uses TRBV20-1 and TRBJ2-1; TRBD2 agrees at 7 bases. The CDR3 consists of 14 residues. Losses at the gene ends were 5 bases for V and 9 bases for J; bases not matched to a gene: 13. The germline CDR1 and CDR2 sequences are DFQATT and SNEGSKA (reference sequence). In DNA, the CDR3 is TGCAGTGCTCCAAAGAGACTAGTAGCGGGTGAGCAGTTCTTC. This gives the protein CSAPKRLVAGEQFF.

To note about this clonotype: A much larger clone sits a single nucleotide away, making a read error possible. This chain connects TRBV6-2 or TRBV6-3 to TRBJ2-7; D is uncertain. V lost 10 bases to trimming and J lost 3 bases, with 16 bases between them. Per the germline V gene, CDR1 is MNHEY and CDR2 is SVGEGT. The CDR3 is 13 amino acids. The CDR3 region has the DNA TGTGCCAACAGCGTAGCAGTTATCTACGAGCAGTACTTC. Residues: CANSVAVIYEQYF.

Turning to this clonotype: Given a much more abundant clone one base away, this may be a read error. This chain connects TRBV6-1 to TRBJ1-4; D is unclear. The CDR3 consists of 14 residues. Germline V gene sequence: CDR1 MNHNS, CDR2 SASEGT. CDR3 sequence: CANSLTSTNEKLFF. CDR3 DNA sequence: TGTGCCAACAGTTTGACATCAACTAATGAAAAACTGTTTTTT.

To note about this clonotype: One junction end does not reproduce the germline sequence, and a read error may be involved. The rearrangement uses TRBV6-5 and TRBJ1-1; D is unresolved. Germline assignment: CDR1 MNHEY and CDR2 SVGAGI. The CDR3 runs to 13 residues. The CDR3 DNA sequence: TGTGTCAGCAGTTACGGCCTCGAGACTGAAGCTTTCTTT. This codes for CVSSYGLETEAFF.

Worth noting for this clonotype: Because the CDR3 is missing its conserved closing phenylalanine or tryptophan, this is likely a read error. The chain couples TRBV11-2 to TRBJ1-1, with 7 nucleotides matching TRBD1. Germline V gene lookup returns CDR1 SGHAT and CDR2 FQNNGV. The trim removed 2 bases at V and 1 base at J, leaving 4 bases unmatched. The CDR3 extends over 15 amino acids. The CDR3 is CASSLTGVWNTEAFY. The CDR3 DNA sequence: TGTGCCAGCAGCTTAACAGGGGTCTGGAACACTGAAGCTTTCTAC.

The chain combines TRBV12-3 or TRBV12-4 with TRBJ2-1, with TRBD1 identical over 7 bases. Losses at the gene ends were 3 bases for V and 4 bases for J; bases not matched to a gene: 6. The CDR3 covers 15 residues. The CDR3 loop reads CASSFRDSIYNEQFF. In nucleotides, the CDR3 is TGTGCCAGCAGTTTCCGGGACAGTATTTACAATGAGCAGTTCTTC.

This clonotype was detected ten times or more. The J gene is TRBJ1-5, the V gene TRBV12-3 or TRBV12-4, with no clear D. V lost 3 bases and J 4 bases, leaving 10 bases between the germline ends. This CDR3 has 14 residues. This CDR3 is CASSLYGSNQPQHF. The CDR3 DNA is TGTGCCAGCAGTTTGTACGGGAGTAATCAGCCCCAGCATTTT.

The chain joins TRBV15 to TRBJ2-3; unclear D gene. Germline V lookup: CDR1 LNHNV, CDR2 YYDKDF (reference sequence). V was cut by 0 bases and J by 2 bases, with 15 bases left in between. The CDR3 is 17 amino acids. DNA of the CDR3: TGTGCCACCAGCAGAGATTTAGGGCAGGCTTACACAGATACGCAGTATTTT. This translates into CATSRDLGQAYTDTQYF.

Concerning this clonotype itself: A much larger clone lies one base from this, so it may be a read error. The chain is built from TRBV10-2 and TRBJ2-7; 7 nucleotides match TRBD1. Germline loops: CDR1 WSHSY, CDR2 SAAADI. The CDR3 covers 13 residues. CDR3 region: CASSNRQGSEPYF. The CDR3 bases are TGCGCCAGCAGCAATCGACAGGGTTCCGAGCCGTACTTC.

This clonotype was found a few times. At one boundary the junction diverges from the germline segment, which might be a read error. This rearrangement joins TRBV29-1 to TRBJ2-2; D is uncertain. The CDR3 covers 13 residues. Germline V gene lookup returns CDR1 SQVTM and CDR2 ANQGSEA. In DNA, the CDR3 is TGCAGTGTTGGTCGGACGAACACCGGGGAGCTGTTTTTT. Amino acid sequence: CSVGRTNTGELFF.

On this clonotype itself: A much larger clonotype is one base distant, so this may be a read error. The chain combines TRBV29-1 with TRBJ2-5; 7 bases match TRBD2. Losses at the gene ends were 7 bases for V and 7 bases for J; bases not matched to a gene: 12. This CDR3 comprises 13 residues. Germline V gene lookup returns CDR1 SQVTM and CDR2 ANQGSEA. The CDR3 loop reads CSAYGGSGVTQYF. In DNA form, the CDR3 reads TGCAGCGCCTACGGGGGGTCGGGGGTGACCCAGTACTTC.

This clonotype showed up many times. The chain couples TRBV10-3 to TRBJ2-7, with D perhaps being TRBD1 or TRBD2 (5 bases each). CDR1 and CDR2 from the germline V gene are ENHRY and SYGVKD. Between the trimmed V and J ends, which lost 3 bases and 4 bases, there was a span of 13 bases. This CDR3 comprises 14 residues. CDR3 in DNA: TGTGCCATCAGTGAAAGGGACCCACGATACGAGCAGTACTTC. It specifies CAISERDPRYEQYF.

The rearrangement uses TRBV6-6 and TRBJ2-7; possibly TRBD1 for D (5 bases). V was cut by 0 bases and J by 6 bases, with 12 bases left in between. The CDR3 totals 14 residues. Germline V gives CDR1 MNHNY, CDR2 SVGAGI (reference sequence). The DNA for the CDR3 is TGTGCCAGCAGTTACTCGGGGCATTATTCCGAGCAGTACTTC. This sequence encodes CASSYSGHYSEQYF.

Concerning this clonotype: With a much larger clone just one base away, this may be a read error. The V gene is TRBV12-3 or TRBV12-4, the J gene TRBJ2-7; 7 bases are a match to TRBD2. There are 13 residues in the CDR3. The V gene end was trimmed by 3 bases and the J gene end by 6 bases; junction bases not matched to a gene: 5. The CDR3 bases are TGTGCCAGCAGTTTGGGCGGGAGATGCGAGCAGTACTTC. It encodes CASSLGGRCEQYF.

As to this clonotype: One base away lies a much larger clone, so this may be a sequencing read error. V is TRBV28 and J is TRBJ2-2; perhaps TRBD1 as D (6 bases). Germline V gene sequence: CDR1 MDHEN, CDR2 SYDVKM. Trimming pared 2 bases from V and 6 bases from J, leaving 10 bases between. The CDR3 extends over 14 amino acids. The CDR3 region has the DNA TGTGCCAGCAGTTTAACAGGGATACCCGGGGAGCTGTTTTTT. This sequence encodes CASSLTGIPGELFF.

Worth noting for this clonotype: Germline is not matched at one junction end, which may reflect a read error. V gene TRBV28 combines with J gene TRBJ2-3; no reliable D call. The CDR3 runs 11 residues. Germline CDR1 reads MDHEN; CDR2 reads SYDVKM. CDR3 sequence (DNA): TGTGCCAGGAGTTCACCAGATACGCAGTATTTT. The encoded protein is CARSSPDTQYF.

As concerns this clonotype: A much larger clone differs from this one at a single base, so this may be a read error. The chain is built from TRBV12-3 or TRBV12-4 and TRBJ2-1, with D perhaps TRBD1 (5 bases). The CDR3 extends over 13 amino acids. Trimming removed 6 bases from V and 6 bases from J, with 12 bases in between. The CDR3 region has the DNA TGTGCCAGCAGCTCCGACAGACTCAATGAGCAGTTCTTC. As protein: CASSSDRLNEQFF.

Remarks on this clonotype: This sequence may be a read error, since a much larger clone differs from it by one base. The chain is built from TRBV6-5 and TRBJ2-1; 10 nucleotides align to TRBD2. This CDR3 contains 15 residues. The germline V gene has CDR1 MNHEY and CDR2 SVGAGI. The CDR3 nucleotides are TGTGCCAGCAACAAAGGACTAGCGGCTTACAATGGGCAGTTCTTC. This encodes CASNKGLAAYNGQFF.

This clonotype was seen repeatedly, ten times or more. The V gene is TRBV12-3 or TRBV12-4, the J gene TRBJ2-1; tentative D call: TRBD1 (6 bases). The V and J ends lost 7 bases and 7 bases respectively, with 8 bases between them. CDR3 length equals 11 residues. CDR3 region: CASTTGNEQFF. The CDR3 DNA reads TGTGCCAGCACCACAGGGAATGAGCAGTTCTTC.